This T cell receptor (beta chain) is drawn from a study of T-cell memory formation after mild COVID-19. Study-level information: TCR clusters were mostly donor specific. Overall study results and limits: Researchers found some responding clones in pre-infection memory, a sign that cross-reactive memory joined. Contracting CD4+ clones were located mainly in CM and EM, and CD8+ clones in EMRA.

MiXCR, run by TCRdb on the 5' RACE reads, gives a single entry per CDR3 protein. The table has about 180,000 distinct CDR3 sequences, 15% to 20% seen once. A few counts support this clonotype. Its cognate antigen is unknown. CDR1 and CDR2 from the germline V gene are SGHTA and FQGNSA. The CDR3 totals 12 residues. V lost 4 bases and J lost 7, with 11 bases in between. V gene TRBV7-2 combines with J gene TRBJ2-7; D remains ambiguous. Sequenced: PBMCs or a T cell subset sorted from them (not recorded which). The receptor was isolated from an adult woman who had mild COVID-19 (a few samples of this study predate the infection). Cell type and time point are not known. The CDR3 here is CASSSYMDEQYF. Written as DNA, the CDR3 is TGTGCCAGCAGCTCTTACATGGATGAGCAGTACTTC.